This note documents a single T cell receptor (beta chain) sequence. Its antigen is as yet unknown. The study ran its PCR with 60 Vbeta and 13 Jbeta primers. Sequencing used immunoSEQ multiplex PCR; TCRdb keeps in-frame clones, though not all of them. The sample lists more than 250,000 clones, around 90% seen once, with 2% to 3% in the top ten. The sample comes from a study of cytomegalovirus exposure and HLA in healthy donors. As for the study in general: 81% of some 390 genotyped donors fell in the Caucasian-associated ancestry cluster. Study results and limitations: It was reported that TCR beta sequences correctly inferred the HLA-A and HLA-B alleles for most subjects. In an earlier analysis, productive rearrangement rates for most beta V segments clustered near 87% or 30%.

The CDR3 length is 12 residues. The ends were cut back, 5 bases at V and 10 bases at J, with 13 bases in the middle. Germline loops: CDR1 SGDLS, CDR2 YYNGEE. The chain links TRBV9 to TRBJ2-1; the D gene is possibly TRBD2 (6 bases). The source is a woman in her late teens or twenties in good health and CMV-seronegative. Material for sequencing was PBMCs. The CDR3: CASRAEGGEQFF. DNA for the CDR3: TGTGCCAGCAGGGCGGAGGGCGGAGAGCAGTTCTTC.